Following are 20 T cell receptor beta chains from one sample sequenced in a study of T-cell memory formation after mild COVID-19. In TCRdb, the 5' RACE reads were re-called with MiXCR into one record per CDR3 protein. The sample holds around 140,000 distinct CDR3 sequences; around 27% are singletons and the top ten take approximately 24%. Material for sequencing was PBMCs or a T cell subset sorted from them (not recorded which). The receptors here all came from an adult woman who had mild COVID-19 (a few samples of this study predate the infection). Cell type and time point are not known.

This clonotype has only a few counts. V usage is TRBV25-1 and J usage is TRBJ2-1, with TRBD2 matching over 8 bases. This CDR3 has 15 residues. CDR1 is MGHDK, CDR2 SYGVNS, per germline. V lost 3 bases, J lost 5 bases, and 6 bases stayed unmatched. The CDR3 coding sequence is TGTGCCAGCAGTGAGGGGCGGGGGGTTCACAATGAGCAGTTCTTC. The encoded protein is CASSEGRGVHNEQFF.

This clonotype was seen a few times. The chain has TRBV6-5 and TRBJ2-5, with TRBD2 matching 11 bases. The CDR3 runs to 16 residues. Germline assignment: CDR1 MNHEY and CDR2 SVGAGI. The trim removed 2 bases at V and 5 bases at J, leaving 7 bases unmatched. The CDR3 bases are TGTGCCAGCAGTTACGTAGCGGGAGGGCCAGGGGAGACCCAGTACTTC. It encodes CASSYVAGGPGETQYF.

This sequence joins TRBV7-9 and TRBJ2-3, with 14 positions matching TRBD2. The CDR3 extends over 18 amino acids. Per the germline V gene, CDR1 is SEHNR and CDR2 is FQNEAQ (reference sequence). Losses at the gene ends were 5 bases for V and 0 bases for J; bases not matched to a gene: 7. The CDR3 loop is CASSPWGTSGSSTDTQYF. The CDR3 coding sequence is TGTGCCAGCAGCCCCTGGGGGACTAGCGGGAGTAGCACAGATACGCAGTATTTT.

This chain connects TRBV6-6 to TRBJ2-1; TRBD1 is a possible D gene (5 bases). Germline V lookup: CDR1 MNHNY, CDR2 SVGAGI (reference sequence). The V end was cut by 8 bases, the J end by 10 bases, with 15 bases between. There are 12 residues in the CDR3. The CDR3 is CASWAGLSEQFF. The CDR3 DNA reads as TGTGCCAGCTGGGCAGGGCTGAGCGAGCAGTTCTTC.

The chain employs TRBV30 and TRBJ2-7; 11 bases are a match to TRBD1. Germline V gene data show CDR1 as GTSNPN and CDR2 as SVGIG (reference sequence). V trimming: 5 bases; J trimming: 1 base; junction bases outside the gene matches: 1. The CDR3 loop spans 13 amino acids. The CDR3 DNA is TGTGCCTGGGGGACAGGGGGATCCTACGAGCAGTACTTC. Amino acid sequence: CAWGTGGSYEQYF. Drawing the rest from reference TRBV30 and TRBJ2-7, the complete variable domain is SQTIHQWPATLVQPVGSPLSLECTVEGTSNPNLYWYRQAAGRGLQLLFYSVGIGQISSEVPQNLSASRPQDRQFILSSKKLLLSDSGFYLCAWGTGGSYEQYFGPGTRLTVT.

This clonotype was picked up a small number of times. The rearrangement joins TRBV20-1 to TRBJ1-2; D is unclear. The CDR3 covers 14 residues. Trimming pared 3 bases from V and 3 bases from J, leaving 14 bases between. Germline V gene sequence: CDR1 DFQATT, CDR2 SNEGSKA (reference sequence). CDR3 nucleotides: TGCAGTGCTAGCCAAACGGGCGAAGACTATGGCTACACCTTC. This gives the protein CSASQTGEDYGYTF.

This chain connects TRBV9 to TRBJ2-1; D gene uncertain. The CDR3 is made up of 14 amino acids. The germline V and J ends were trimmed by 0 bases and 3 bases, with 7 bases remaining between them. Germline CDR1 and CDR2: SGDLS and YYNGEE. This CDR3 reads CASSVVDGYNEQFF. In DNA form, the CDR3 reads TGTGCCAGCAGCGTAGTTGACGGCTACAATGAGCAGTTCTTC.

This clonotype was seen many times. The DNA for the CDR3 is TGTGCCAGCAGCTTAGGCGGGGAGCCCTACGAGCAGTACTTC. Its translation is CASSLGGEPYEQYF. This chain connects TRBV7-6 to TRBJ2-7; maybe TRBD2 (6 bases). This CDR3 has 14 amino acids. CDR1 and CDR2 (germline): SGHVS, FNYEAQ. Trimming shortened V by 1 base and J by 2 bases, and 9 bases separated the two germline ends.

This clonotype has just a few counts. V is TRBV4-2 and J is TRBJ2-1; 8 nucleotides agree with TRBD1. CDR3 length: 15 residues. The ends lost 1 base at V and 6 bases at J; junction bases unmatched: 5. Germline CDR1 and CDR2: LGHNA and YNFKEQ. CDR3 DNA: TGTGCCAGCAGCCAAGGGCAGGGGGCGCTCAATGAGCAGTTCTTC. This translates into CASSQGQGALNEQFF.

This rearrangement joins TRBV4-1 to TRBJ2-7; D remains unclear. V dropped 0 bases and J dropped 1 base, with 4 bases sitting between them. In germline, CDR1 is MGHRA, CDR2 YSYEKL. This CDR3 is built from 13 residues. The CDR3 is CASSQDRSYEQYF. The DNA for the CDR3 is TGCGCCAGCAGCCAAGATCGTTCCTACGAGCAGTACTTC.

This clonotype was seen more than once but under ten times. The chain has TRBV2 and TRBJ1-6, with 8 nucleotides matching TRBD1. The germline gives CDR1 SNHLY, CDR2 FYNNEI. CDR3 size: 15 residues. The trim removed 6 bases at V and 6 bases at J, leaving 7 bases unmatched. The CDR3 is CASRSGTGLNSPLHF. The CDR3 DNA reads TGTGCCAGCAGGTCAGGGACAGGTCTTAATTCACCCCTCCACTTT.

V gene TRBV3-1 combines with J gene TRBJ1-2; D may be TRBD1 (5 bases). Trimming stripped 3 bases from V and 6 bases from J, with 11 bases between. The CDR3 sequence is 13 residues long. Germline V CDR1 and CDR2: LGHDT, YNNKEL (reference sequence). The CDR3 sequence is CASSQEGINGYTF. For the CDR3, the DNA is TGTGCCAGCAGCCAGGAGGGGATTAATGGCTACACCTTC.

This clonotype was recorded a few times. This chain's CDR3 is CASSPPTASSYNEQFF. Here the CDR3 DNA reads TGTGCCAGCTCACCACCGACCGCGAGCTCCTACAATGAGCAGTTCTTC. The chain is built from TRBV18 and TRBJ2-1; D gene unclear. Germline V CDR1 and CDR2: KGHSH, LQKENI. Trimming shortened V by 0 bases and J by 0 bases, and 9 bases separated the two germline ends. This CDR3 comprises 16 residues.

The chain links TRBV19 to TRBJ1-1; maybe TRBD1 (6 bases). Trimming stripped 6 bases from V and 1 base from J, with 9 bases between. The CDR3 totals 13 residues. Germline V gene sequence: CDR1 LNHDA, CDR2 SQIVND (reference sequence). CDR3 DNA: TGTGCCAGTAGATGGGGGCCGAACACTGAAGCTTTCTTT. Translated: CASRWGPNTEAFF.

V usage is TRBV11-1 and J usage is TRBJ2-3, with 7 bases identical to TRBD1. The CDR3 has 14 amino acids. V shed 5 bases and J 3 bases; nucleotides not matched to a gene: 5. Germline assignment: CDR1 SGHAT and CDR2 FQDESV (reference sequence). CDR3 region: CASSPDRVTDTQYF. CDR3 nucleotide sequence: TGTGCCAGCAGCCCCGACAGGGTGACAGATACGCAGTATTTT.

The chain links TRBV29-1 to TRBJ2-3; 7 nucleotides line up with TRBD1. The CDR3 totals 20 residues. Germline CDR1 SQVTM, CDR2 ANQGSEA. J lost 2 bases, V lost 0 bases, and 20 bases had no gene match. CDR3 sequence reads: CSVEDNRGEAPARATDTQYF. The CDR3 nucleotides are TGCAGCGTTGAAGATAACAGGGGCGAGGCCCCCGCGCGTGCCACAGATACGCAGTATTTT.

The chain carries TRBV5-5 and TRBJ2-5; 7 bases match TRBD2. The CDR3 is 12 amino acids. The germline gives CDR1 SGHKS, CDR2 YYEKEE (reference sequence). V dropped 4 bases and J dropped 4; count of bases not matched to a gene: 1. CDR3 nucleotides: TGTGCCAGCAGCACGGGGGGAGAGACCCAGTACTTC. This sequence encodes CASSTGGETQYF.

This clonotype turned up a few times. The rearrangement uses TRBV5-1 and TRBJ2-1; D call uncertain. V was trimmed by 3 bases and J by 0 bases, leaving 10 bases between them. The CDR3 spans 15 residues. From germline, CDR1 is SGHRS and CDR2 YFSETQ. CDR3: CASSSGDSSYNEQFF. In DNA form, the CDR3 reads TGCGCCAGCAGCTCTGGTGATAGCTCCTACAATGAGCAGTTCTTC.

The rearrangement joins TRBV3-1 to TRBJ2-7; tentatively, D is TRBD1 (6 bases). In germline, CDR1 is LGHDT, CDR2 YNNKEL (reference sequence). V shed 4 bases and J shed 1 base, with 14 bases lying between them. The CDR3 sequence is 15 residues long. The CDR3 DNA sequence: TGTGCCAGCAGCCCCGACACAGGGATGTCCTACGAGCAGTACTTC. Protein: CASSPDTGMSYEQYF.

The CDR3 here is CASSLPGSETNEQFF. The CDR3 nucleotides are TGTGCCAGCAGTCTACCGGGATCGGAGACCAATGAGCAGTTCTTC. This sequence joins TRBV6-2 or TRBV6-3 and TRBJ2-1; possible D gene TRBD2, 5 bases. Germline loops: CDR1 MNHEY, CDR2 SVGEGT. Trimming left V 5 bases short and J 6 bases short, with 17 bases between. The CDR3 spans 15 residues.